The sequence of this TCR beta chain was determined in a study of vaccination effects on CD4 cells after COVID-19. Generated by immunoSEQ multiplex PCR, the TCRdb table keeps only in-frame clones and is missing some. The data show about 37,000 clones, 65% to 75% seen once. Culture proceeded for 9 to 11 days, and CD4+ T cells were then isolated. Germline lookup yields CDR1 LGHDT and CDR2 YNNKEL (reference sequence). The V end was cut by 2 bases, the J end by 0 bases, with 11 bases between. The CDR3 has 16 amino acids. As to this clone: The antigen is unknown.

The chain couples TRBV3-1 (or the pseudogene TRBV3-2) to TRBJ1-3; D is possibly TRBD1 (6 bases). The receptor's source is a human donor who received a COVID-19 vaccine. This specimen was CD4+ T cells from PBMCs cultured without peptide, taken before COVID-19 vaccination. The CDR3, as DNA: TGTGCCAGCAGCCAAACAGGGACCTTCTCTGGAAACACCATATATTTT. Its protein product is CASSQTGTFSGNTIYF.